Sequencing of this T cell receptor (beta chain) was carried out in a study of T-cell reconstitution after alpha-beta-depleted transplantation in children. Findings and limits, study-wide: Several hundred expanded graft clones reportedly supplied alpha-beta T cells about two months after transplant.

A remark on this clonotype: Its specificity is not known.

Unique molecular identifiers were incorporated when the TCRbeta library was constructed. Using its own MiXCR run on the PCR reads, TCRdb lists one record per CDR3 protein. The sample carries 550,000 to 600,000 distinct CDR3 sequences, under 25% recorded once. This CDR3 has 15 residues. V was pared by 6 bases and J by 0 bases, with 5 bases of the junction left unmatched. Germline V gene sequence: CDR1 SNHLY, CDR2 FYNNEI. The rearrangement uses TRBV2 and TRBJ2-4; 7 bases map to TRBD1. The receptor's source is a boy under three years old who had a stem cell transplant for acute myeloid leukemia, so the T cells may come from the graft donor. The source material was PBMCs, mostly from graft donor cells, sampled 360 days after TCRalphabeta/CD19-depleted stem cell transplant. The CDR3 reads CASRGDRVAKNIQYF. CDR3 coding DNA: TGTGCCAGCAGGGGGGACAGAGTAGCCAAAAACATTCAGTACTTC.